This passage covers 19 T cell receptor beta chains from one sample sequenced in a study of T cells in narcolepsy. The assay was immunoSEQ multiplex PCR, and TCRdb's table has in-frame clones only and misses some. Of about 35,000 clones in the sample, more than 70% were seen once. The specimen was memory (CD45RA-) CD4+ T cells from blood. These receptors originate from a human donor in good health.

The J gene is TRBJ2-1, the V gene TRBV15; TRBD2 agrees at 15 bases. The CDR3 runs to 19 residues. V shed 5 bases and J 4 bases; nucleotides not matched to a gene: 12. Germline V gene sequence: CDR1 LNHNV, CDR2 YYDKDF (reference sequence). CDR3 coding DNA: TGTGCCACCAGCTCCCGGACAGGGGGGACTAGCGGGAGGTACAATGAGCAGTTCTTC. This gives the protein CATSSRTGGTSGRYNEQFF.

The V call is TRBV18, the J call TRBJ1-5; 7 nucleotides align to TRBD1. Trimming at V came to 3 bases and at J to 3 bases, leaving 5 bases not matched to a gene. Germline CDR1 and CDR2: KGHSH and LQKENI. CDR3 length: 15 residues. Here the CDR3 reads CASSPRDSINQPQHF. CDR3 in DNA: TGTGCCAGCTCACCTAGGGACAGCATCAATCAGCCCCAGCATTTT.

The chain joins TRBV7-8 to TRBJ2-1; D is possibly TRBD1 (5 bases). The germline V gene encodes CDR1 SGHVS and CDR2 FQNEAQ. Deletions cut 5 bases from V and 0 bases from J, with 17 bases between. The CDR3 spans 17 residues. Here the CDR3 DNA reads TGTGCCAGCAGCCCGACTCAGGGTAGCTACTCCTACAATGAGCAGTTCTTC. It yields the protein CASSPTQGSYSYNEQFF. Full variable domain (outside the CDR3, taken from reference TRBV7-8 and TRBJ2-1): GAGVSQSPRYKVAKRGQDVALRCDPISGHVSLFWYQQALGQGPEFLTYFQNEAQLDKSGLPSDRFFAERPEGSVSTLKIQRTQQEDSAVYLCASSPTQGSYSYNEQFFGPGTRLTVL.

This clone appeared a few times. The J gene is TRBJ1-3, the V gene TRBV20-1, with D unclear. V gave up 3 bases and J gave up 9 bases, with 9 bases separating them. The length of the CDR3 is 11 residues. The germline V gene has CDR1 DFQATT and CDR2 SNEGSKA (reference sequence). The CDR3 reads CSARVPSTIYF. The CDR3 DNA is TGCAGTGCTAGGGTACCAAGCACCATATATTTT.

The chain joins TRBV9 to TRBJ2-7; 7 bases map to TRBD2. Trimming at V came to 2 bases and at J to 6 bases, leaving 8 bases not matched to a gene. Germline loops: CDR1 SGDLS, CDR2 YYNGEE. CDR3 length: 14 amino acids. CDR3: CASSVGTMTAEQYF. CDR3 DNA: TGTGCCAGCAGCGTTGGGACTATGACTGCCGAGCAGTACTTC.

This chain uses TRBV15 with TRBJ1-5; 7 bases fit TRBD1. The CDR3 consists of 15 residues. Germline V gene data show CDR1 as LNHNV and CDR2 as YYDKDF (reference sequence). V lost 0 bases and J lost 7; bases outside the gene matches: 6. This CDR3 is CATSRDRTGAQPQHF. The CDR3 bases are TGTGCCACCAGCAGAGATCGAACAGGGGCCCAGCCCCAGCATTTT. The full variable domain, rest sourced from reference TRBV15 and TRBJ1-5, is DAMVIQNPRYQVTQFGKPVTLSCSQTLNHNVMYWYQQKSSQAPKLLFHYYDKDFNNEADTPDNFQSRRPNTSFCFLDIRSPGLGDTAMYLCATSRDRTGAQPQHFGDGTRLSIL.

The V gene is TRBV4-1, the J gene TRBJ2-7; no clear D. The ends were cut back, 4 bases at V and 0 bases at J, with 7 bases in the middle. CDR3 length equals 13 residues. Germline V gives CDR1 MGHRA, CDR2 YSYEKL. The CDR3 nucleotides are TGCGCCAGCAGCCCCCGACACTCCTACGAGCAGTACTTC. Translated, it gives CASSPRHSYEQYF.

V is TRBV15 and J is TRBJ1-2; D call uncertain. Germline assignment: CDR1 LNHNV and CDR2 YYDKDF (reference sequence). This CDR3 region has 13 residues. The V gene lost 0 bases and the J gene lost 5 bases, with 7 bases spanning the gap. The CDR3, as DNA: TGTGCCACCAGCAGAGATGGTGATTATGGCTACACCTTC. This encodes CATSRDGDYGYTF.

J is TRBJ2-5 and V is TRBV5-4; no clear D gene. V shed 0 bases and J shed 5 bases, with 2 bases lying between them. There are 11 residues in the CDR3. Germline lookup yields CDR1 SGHNT and CDR2 YYREEE (reference sequence). DNA of the CDR3: TGTGCCAGCAGCTTGGCCGAGACCCAGTACTTC. Translated: CASSLAETQYF.

The rearrangement links TRBV29-1 to TRBJ2-1; 7 bases are a match to TRBD2. The CDR3 length is 16 residues. CDR1 and CDR2 (germline): SQVTM, ANQGSEA. After removal of 8 bases from V and 0 bases from J, the junction contained 13 bases not matched to a gene. The CDR3 bases are TGCAGCCTTAGGACGAACCGGGGGGACTCCTACAATGAGCAGTTCTTC. Protein product: CSLRTNRGDSYNEQFF.

This clone was detected once. V is TRBV7-2 and J is TRBJ1-5; D not resolved. The CDR3 consists of 14 residues. CDR1 and CDR2 (germline): SGHTA, FQGNSA. V lost 2 bases, J lost 2 bases, and 7 bases lay in between. The CDR3 DNA sequence: TGTGCCAGCAGCTTATCGGGTGGCAATCAGCCCCAGCATTTT. Translation gives CASSLSGGNQPQHF.

The table lists this clone with a count of one. The chain joins TRBV7-8 to TRBJ2-3; possible D gene TRBD2, 5 bases. Germline V gene lookup returns CDR1 SGHVS and CDR2 FQNEAQ. The V end lost 7 bases, the J end lost 2 bases, and 22 bases lay between the germline ends. CDR3 size: 17 residues. The DNA of the CDR3 is TGTGCCAGCACCCAGAGGCCCACTAGATTCTTCACAGATACGCAGTATTTT. Amino acid sequence: CASTQRPTRFFTDTQYF.

This clone was recorded a few times. The V gene is TRBV7-2, the J gene TRBJ2-5; 13 bases match TRBD2. This CDR3 is built from 19 residues. The trim removed 4 bases at V and 0 bases at J, leaving 11 bases unmatched. CDR1 and CDR2 from the germline V gene are SGHTA and FQGNSA. The chain's CDR3 is CASSSVPGLAGKYQETQYF. CDR3 DNA: TGTGCCAGCAGCTCAGTCCCGGGACTAGCGGGAAAGTACCAAGAGACCCAGTACTTC.

This clone has a handful of counts. The J gene is TRBJ1-6, the V gene TRBV5-6; no firm D call. Trimming shortened V by 4 bases and J by 7 bases, and 12 bases separated the two germline ends. In germline, CDR1 is SGHDT, CDR2 YYEEEE. The CDR3 has 14 amino acids. CDR3 protein: CASSIPDWNSPLHF. The CDR3 bases are TGTGCCAGCAGCATCCCGGACTGGAATTCACCCCTCCACTTT.

The chain has TRBV27 and TRBJ2-7, with 7 bases that match TRBD2. The J segment lost 4 bases and the V segment lost 5 bases, leaving 14 bases of the junction unmatched. This CDR3 spans 16 amino acids. Germline CDR1 is MNHEY and CDR2 is SMNVEV (reference sequence). The CDR3: CASSPPGGAGQYEQYF. As DNA, the CDR3 is TGTGCCAGCAGTCCGCCGGGGGGAGCGGGCCAATACGAGCAGTACTTC.

The chain carries TRBV5-1 and TRBJ2-1, with D possibly being TRBD2 (5 bases). This CDR3 has 14 residues. The germline CDR1 and CDR2 sequences are SGHRS and YFSETQ. V was shortened by 5 bases and J by 8 bases, with 17 bases between the two germline ends. CDR3 DNA: TGCGCCAGCAGGATCGGGGTCCAAGTCTATGAGCAGTTCTTC. This encodes CASRIGVQVYEQFF.

The genes are TRBV27 and TRBJ1-4; D perhaps matches TRBD1 (5 bases). V shed 5 bases and J shed 0 bases, with 13 bases lying between them. The CDR3 loop spans 16 amino acids. Germline V gives CDR1 MNHEY, CDR2 SMNVEV (reference sequence). CDR3 sequence: CASSPGTGATNEKLFF. The CDR3 DNA sequence: TGTGCCAGCAGTCCCGGGACTGGTGCAACTAATGAAAAACTGTTTTTT.

The V call is TRBV7-6, the J call TRBJ1-6; no reliable D call. Germline V gene data show CDR1 as SGHVS and CDR2 as FNYEAQ. The V gene lost 1 base and the J gene lost 14 bases, with 9 bases spanning the gap. The CDR3 totals 12 residues. CDR3: CASSLEPGALHF. CDR3 sequence (DNA): TGTGCCAGCAGCTTAGAACCTGGTGCCCTCCACTTT.

This clone came up a few times. Here the CDR3 reads CASSAAFGEAFF. The CDR3 coding sequence is TGTGCCAGCAGTGCAGCGTTCGGTGAAGCTTTCTTT. The chain carries TRBV2 and TRBJ1-1; unclear D gene. Trimming took 4 bases from V and 7 from J, leaving 10 bases between them. The CDR3 runs 12 residues. Germline CDR1 is SNHLY and CDR2 is FYNNEI.